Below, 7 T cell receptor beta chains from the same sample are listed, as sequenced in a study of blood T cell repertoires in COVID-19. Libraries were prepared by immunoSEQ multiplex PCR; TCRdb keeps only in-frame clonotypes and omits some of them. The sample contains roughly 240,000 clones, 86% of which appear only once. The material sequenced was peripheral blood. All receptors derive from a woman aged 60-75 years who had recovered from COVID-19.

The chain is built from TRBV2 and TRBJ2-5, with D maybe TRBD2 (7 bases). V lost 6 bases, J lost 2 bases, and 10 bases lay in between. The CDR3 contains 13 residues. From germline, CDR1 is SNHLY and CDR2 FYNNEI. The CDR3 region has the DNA TGTGCCAGCAGGAGGGGGGGACAAGAGACCCAGTACTTC. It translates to CASRRGGQETQYF.

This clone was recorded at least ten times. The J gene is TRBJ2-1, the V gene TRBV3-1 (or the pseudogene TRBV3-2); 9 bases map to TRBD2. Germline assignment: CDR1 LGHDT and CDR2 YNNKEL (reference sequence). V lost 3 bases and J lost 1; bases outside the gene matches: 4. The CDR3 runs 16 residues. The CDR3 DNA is TGTGCCAGCAGCCAGTTAGCGGGGGAGTCCTACAATGAGCAGTTCTTC. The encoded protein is CASSQLAGESYNEQFF.

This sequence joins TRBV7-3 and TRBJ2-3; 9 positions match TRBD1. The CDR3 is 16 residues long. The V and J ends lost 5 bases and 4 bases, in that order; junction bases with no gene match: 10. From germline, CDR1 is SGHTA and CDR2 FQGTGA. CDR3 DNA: TGTGCCAGCAGCCCTATGGGCGGGACAGGGTCAGATACGCAGTATTTT. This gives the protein CASSPMGGTGSDTQYF.

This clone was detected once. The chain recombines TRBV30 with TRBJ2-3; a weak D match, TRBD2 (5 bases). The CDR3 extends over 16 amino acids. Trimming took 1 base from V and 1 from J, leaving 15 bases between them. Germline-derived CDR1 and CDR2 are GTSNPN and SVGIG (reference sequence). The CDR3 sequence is CAWSAGRRTRTDTQYF. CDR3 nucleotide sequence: TGTGCCTGGAGTGCAGGTCGGCGGACTCGCACAGATACGCAGTATTTT.

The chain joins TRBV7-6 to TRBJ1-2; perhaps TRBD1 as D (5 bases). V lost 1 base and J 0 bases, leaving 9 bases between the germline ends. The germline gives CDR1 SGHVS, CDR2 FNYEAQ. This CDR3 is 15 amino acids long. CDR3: CASSLVGGANYGYTF. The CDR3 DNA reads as TGTGCCAGCAGCTTAGTGGGGGGAGCTAACTATGGCTACACCTTC.

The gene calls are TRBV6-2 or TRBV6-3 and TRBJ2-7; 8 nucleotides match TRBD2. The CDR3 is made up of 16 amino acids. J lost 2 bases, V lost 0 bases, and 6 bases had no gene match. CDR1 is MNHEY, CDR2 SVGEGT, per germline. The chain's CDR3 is CASSYSLAGPPYEQYF. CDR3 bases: TGTGCCAGCAGTTACTCTTTAGCGGGGCCTCCCTACGAGCAGTACTTC.

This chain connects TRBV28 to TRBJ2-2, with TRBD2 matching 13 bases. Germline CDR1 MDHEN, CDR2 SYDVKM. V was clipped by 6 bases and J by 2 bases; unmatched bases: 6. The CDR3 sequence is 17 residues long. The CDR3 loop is CASRLGLAGINTGELFF. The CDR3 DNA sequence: TGTGCCAGCAGACTGGGACTAGCGGGGATAAACACCGGGGAGCTGTTTTTT.